The clone carrying this TCR beta chain was counted ten times or more. The antigen is undetermined. This entry comes from a study of T cells in Graves' hyperthyroidism and ophthalmopathy. Study observations and caveats: In the analysis, a 13 V-J model separated ophthalmopathy from stable hyperthyroidism.

Among the patients, aged 18 to 65, hyperthyroidism was newly diagnosed and had lasted under 2 months. Pregnant or lactating patients were excluded, as were those with uncontrolled infection or other autoimmune disease. Based on clinical symptoms, serum thyroxine and TRAb, thyroid ultrasound and orbital computed tomography, diagnoses were reached. Authors of the study amplified TCR beta CDR3 regions from RNA transcripts. A set of HTBI primers served as the primers for a first-round RT-PCR of the TCR CDR3. TCRdb re-called the multiplex PCR reads through MiXCR, storing one row per CDR3 protein. The profile shows about 580,000 distinct CDR3 sequences, approximately 15% of them singletons. The CDR3 has 14 amino acids. V was trimmed by 6 bases and J by 0 bases, leaving 6 bases between them.

The specimen was blood. The receptor was derived from a woman between 25 and 40 years old with Graves' hyperthyroidism that later progressed to Graves' ophthalmopathy. The chain has TRBV12-3 or TRBV12-4 and TRBJ1-6; D is undetermined. The CDR3 is CASRMSSYNSPLHF. In DNA form, the CDR3 reads TGTGCCAGCAGGATGAGCTCCTATAATTCACCCCTCCACTTT.